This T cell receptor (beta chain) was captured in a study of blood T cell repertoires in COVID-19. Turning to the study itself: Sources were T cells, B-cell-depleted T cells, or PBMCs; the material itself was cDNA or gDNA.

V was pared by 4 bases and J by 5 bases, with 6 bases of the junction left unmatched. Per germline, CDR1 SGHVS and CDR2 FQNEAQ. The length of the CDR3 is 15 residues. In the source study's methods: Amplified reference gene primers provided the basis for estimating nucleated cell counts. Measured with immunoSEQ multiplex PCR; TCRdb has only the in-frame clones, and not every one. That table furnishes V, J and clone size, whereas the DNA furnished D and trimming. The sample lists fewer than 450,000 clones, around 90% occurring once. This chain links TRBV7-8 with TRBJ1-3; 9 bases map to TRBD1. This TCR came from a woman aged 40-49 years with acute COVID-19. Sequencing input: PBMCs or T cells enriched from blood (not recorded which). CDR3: CASSSRDRDRNTIYF. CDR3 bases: TGTGCCAGCAGCTCTCGGGACAGGGACAGAAACACCATATATTTT.